The 8 T cell receptor beta chains below all came from one sample that was sequenced in a study of cytomegalovirus exposure and HLA in healthy donors. The PCR made use of 60 Vbeta and 13 Jbeta primers. Profiled with immunoSEQ multiplex PCR; TCRdb holds only in-frame clones, not every one. The sample contains 180,000 or so clones, roughly 85% of which appear only once. The material sequenced was PBMCs. These receptors all stem from a man aged 35 to 55 in good health and CMV-seropositive.

The chain links TRBV10-3 to TRBJ2-3; 7 bases map to TRBD2. This CDR3 has 16 amino acids. Germline lookup yields CDR1 ENHRY and CDR2 SYGVKD. Germline trimming cut 5 bases from V and 4 bases from J; bases unmatched to any gene: 12. The CDR3 sequence is CAISRDGAGASDTQYF. The DNA of the CDR3 is TGTGCCATCAGTCGGGATGGGGCGGGAGCTTCAGATACGCAGTATTTT.

The chain couples TRBV7-8 to TRBJ1-6; 7 nucleotides match TRBD1. This CDR3 comprises 13 residues. The junction had 6 bases not matched to a gene; V was cut back by 5 bases and J by 11 bases. Germline-derived CDR1 and CDR2 are SGHVS and FQNEAQ. The CDR3 spells CASSPTGRPPLHF. CDR3 in DNA: TGTGCCAGCAGCCCGACAGGGCGGCCACCCCTCCACTTT.

This clone came up a few times. V and J are TRBV4-2 and TRBJ1-1; D uncertain. Trimming cost V 1 base and J 1 base, with 10 bases left between them. CDR3 length equals 15 residues. Germline-derived CDR1 and CDR2 are LGHNA and YNFKEQ. CDR3 in amino acids: CASSQVATENTEAFF. CDR3 nucleotides: TGTGCCAGCAGCCAAGTGGCTACAGAGAACACTGAAGCTTTCTTT.

This rearrangement joins TRBV19 to TRBJ2-4; D might be TRBD2 (6 bases). This CDR3 has 16 amino acids. V lost 1 base and J 5 bases, leaving 15 bases between the germline ends. CDR1 is LNHDA, CDR2 SQIVND, per germline (reference sequence). CDR3 DNA: TGTGCCAGTAGTATAGCGAGTGGGAGGCTGGAAAACATTCAGTACTTC. Protein: CASSIASGRLENIQYF.

The chain has TRBV5-1 and TRBJ2-3; 8 nucleotides align to TRBD2. V shed 1 base, J shed 2 bases, and the junction held 6 bases outside the gene matches. The CDR3 runs 16 residues. The germline V gene has CDR1 SGHRS and CDR2 YFSETQ. The CDR3 spells CASSLIRGGFTDTQYF. DNA for the CDR3: TGCGCCAGCAGCTTGATTCGGGGGGGCTTCACAGATACGCAGTATTTT.

The chain couples TRBV2 to TRBJ1-1; D unresolved. The CDR3 extends over 12 amino acids. V lost 2 bases and J lost 6, with 7 bases in between. In germline, CDR1 is SNHLY, CDR2 FYNNEI. Written as DNA, the CDR3 is TGTGCCAGCAGTGAAATCATCCCTGAAGCTTTCTTT. Residues: CASSEIIPEAFF.

V gene TRBV2 combines with J gene TRBJ1-5; TRBD1 might be the D (5 bases). The ends were cut back, 6 bases at V and 3 bases at J, with 12 bases in the middle. CDR1 and CDR2 (germline): SNHLY, FYNNEI. The CDR3 length is 14 residues. CDR3 in DNA: TGTGCCAGCAGAGGCCCGACAGCCAATCAGCCCCAGCATTTT. This encodes CASRGPTANQPQHF.

The rearrangement links TRBV4-2 to TRBJ2-5; tentative D call: TRBD1 (6 bases). The germline V and J ends were trimmed by 2 bases and 5 bases, with 21 bases remaining between them. The CDR3 has 17 amino acids. Germline V gene sequence: CDR1 LGHNA, CDR2 YNFKEQ. This CDR3 reads CASSQIKTGLSGETQYF. The CDR3 bases are TGTGCCAGCAGCCAAATAAAGACAGGTCTTTCCGGCGAGACCCAGTACTTC.